This T cell receptor beta chain came from a study of shared clonotypes between healthy human individuals. Study-wide results and limits: On the whole, naive subsets had larger estimated richness than memory subsets had.

This clone turned up a few times. What it binds is unknown. Different DNA sequences within this sample yield the same CDR3. Trimming shortened V by 0 bases and J by 0 bases, and 5 bases separated the two germline ends. CDR3 length: 13 residues. Germline V gene lookup returns CDR1 GTSNPN and CDR2 SVGIG (reference sequence). Deep was the level at which the assay was run. Template for every sorted-subset replicate PCR totaled approximately 200 ng DNA, 25,000 to 35,000 T cell genomes. Profiled with immunoSEQ multiplex PCR; TCRdb holds only in-frame clones, not every one. The data show some 2,100,000 clones, almost 96% seen once.

Sequencing was carried out using naive CD4+ T cells sorted from blood. Noted subset: CD45RA+ positively selected. This receptor was taken from a man younger than 35 in good health. This rearrangement joins TRBV30 to TRBJ1-1; D is uncertain. CDR3 residues: CAWSVQVNTEAFF. DNA for the CDR3: TGTGCCTGGAGTGTACAAGTGAACACTGAAGCTTTCTTT.